What follows are 15 T cell receptor beta chains derived from one specimen sequenced in a study of T cell repertoires in cytomegalovirus infection. TCRdb redid the calling of the reads with MiXCR, one entry per CDR3 protein. The sample carries 290,000 or so distinct CDR3 sequences, roughly a tenth recorded once. Material: PBMCs. The receptors derive from a human donor in good health (CMV status not recorded). Some clones in this sample may be carry-over from other donors' samples.

This clonotype was counted many times. This chain uses TRBV19 with TRBJ2-6; D is undetermined. CDR1 and CDR2 (germline): LNHDA, SQIVND (reference sequence). V was pared by 5 bases and J by 0 bases, with 17 bases between. This CDR3 comprises 18 residues. For the CDR3, the DNA is TGTGCCAGTAGTCTTCAGACACCTACTGTCTCTGGGGCCAACGTCCTGACTTTC. This translates into CASSLQTPTVSGANVLTF.

This clonotype was seen ten or more times. The chain carries TRBV7-2 and TRBJ2-3; D may be TRBD2 (5 bases). Trimming removed 2 bases from V and 8 bases from J, with 14 bases in between. This CDR3 contains 14 residues. Germline CDR1 is SGHTA and CDR2 is FQGNSA. This CDR3 reads CASSLSGAVVTQYF. The CDR3 DNA reads as TGTGCCAGCAGCTTAAGCGGTGCGGTTGTTACGCAGTATTTT.

The chain combines TRBV29-1 with TRBJ1-2; 9 bases fit TRBD1. Germline loops: CDR1 SQVTM, CDR2 ANQGSEA. Trimming at V came to 0 bases and at J to 7 bases, leaving 9 bases not matched to a gene. The CDR3 spans 15 residues. In DNA, the CDR3 is TGCAGCGTTGAAGAAAGGACAGGGGTGGGGGGTGGCTACACCTTC. This gives the protein CSVEERTGVGGGYTF.

In this sample, this clonotype turned up many times. The CDR3 bases are TGTGCCAGCAGTTACGGGACAGGGGACACCGGGGAGCTGTTTTTT. Translating gives CASSYGTGDTGELFF. The chain employs TRBV3-1 and TRBJ2-2, with TRBD1 identical over 10 bases. CDR1 is LGHDT, CDR2 YNNKEL, per germline (reference sequence). CDR3 length: 15 amino acids. Unmatched junction bases numbered 4, after V lost 6 bases and J lost 3 bases.

This clonotype was detected many times. The CDR3 sequence is CASSLIPGLGYEQYF. The CDR3 region has the DNA TGTGCCAGCAGTTTAATTCCAGGGCTAGGCTACGAGCAGTACTTC. The J gene is TRBJ2-7, the V gene TRBV12-3 or TRBV12-4; D may be TRBD1 (5 bases). This CDR3 has 15 amino acids. Deletions cut 2 bases from V and 3 bases from J, with 14 bases between.

In this sample, this clonotype turned up many times. V and J are TRBV7-2 and TRBJ2-5; no definite D call. Trimming took 3 bases from V and 5 from J, leaving 10 bases between them. Per the germline V gene, CDR1 is SGHTA and CDR2 is FQGNSA. The CDR3 covers 13 residues. CDR3 sequence (DNA): TGTGCCAGCAGCTTTAAAGGGCAGGAGACCCAGTACTTC. Its protein is CASSFKGQETQYF.

At least ten counts were recorded for this clonotype. The chain has TRBV28 and TRBJ1-2; D is possibly TRBD1 (6 bases). V dropped 3 bases and J dropped 2 bases, with 13 bases sitting between them. The CDR3 runs to 15 residues. Per the germline V gene, CDR1 is MDHEN and CDR2 is SYDVKM. The CDR3 nucleotides read TGTGCCAGCAGTTTCCTTGGGGGGGCAAACTATGGCTACACCTTC. Translating gives CASSFLGGANYGYTF.

This clonotype occurred a few times. The V gene is TRBV7-9, the J gene TRBJ2-2, with 13 bases aligning to TRBD2. The germline gives CDR1 SEHNR, CDR2 FQNEAQ (reference sequence). Unmatched junction bases numbered 13, after V lost 5 bases and J lost 4 bases. There are 19 residues in the CDR3. The CDR3 protein is CASSVTWTSGGRGTGELFF. The CDR3 region has the DNA TGTGCCAGCAGCGTAACCTGGACTAGCGGGGGCCGGGGCACCGGGGAGCTGTTTTTT.

V gene TRBV2 combines with J gene TRBJ1-1; weak D call: TRBD1 (5 bases). This CDR3 region has 14 residues. Trimming pared 7 bases from V and 9 bases from J, leaving 21 bases between. CDR1 is SNHLY, CDR2 FYNNEI, per germline. The CDR3: CASTVGPEGRKAFF. The CDR3 nucleotides are TGTGCCAGCACGGTGGGACCTGAGGGGCGGAAAGCTTTCTTT.

The table lists this clonotype with many counts. The genes are TRBV6-2 or TRBV6-3 and TRBJ2-4; TRBD1 agrees at 9 bases. The CDR3 totals 13 residues. Germline-derived CDR1 and CDR2 are MNHEY and SVGEGT. V lost 6 bases, J lost 5 bases, and 2 bases stayed unmatched. The CDR3 DNA follows: TGTGCCAGCAGGACAGGGGGGGAAAACATTCAGTACTTC. As protein: CASRTGGENIQYF.

Note on this clonotype: A much larger clone lies one base from this, so it may be a read error. V gene TRBV6-2 or TRBV6-3 combines with J gene TRBJ1-5, with D possibly TRBD1 on 6 matching bases. The CDR3 is made up of 15 amino acids. Germline V gives CDR1 MNHEY, CDR2 SVGEGT. CDR3 DNA: TGTGCCAGCAGCCCAAACAGGGCGAGCAATCAGCCCCAGCTTTTT. Amino acid sequence: CASSPNRASNQPQLF.

This clonotype occurred many times. This rearrangement joins TRBV2 to TRBJ2-3; 10 nucleotides agree with TRBD2. This CDR3 is 14 amino acids long. Looked up from germline, CDR1 is SNHLY and CDR2 is FYNNEI. J lost 4 bases, V lost 7 bases, and 5 bases had no gene match. The CDR3 nucleotides are TGTGCCAGCACTTCTAGCGGGGGTTCAGATACGCAGTATTTT. Its protein product is CASTSSGGSDTQYF.

This clonotype was detected ten times or more. CDR3 amino acids: CASTRDRGDTDTQYF. The CDR3 nucleotides are TGCGCCAGCACCAGGGACAGGGGGGACACAGATACGCAGTATTTT. The chain employs TRBV5-1 and TRBJ2-3; 11 nucleotides line up with TRBD1. The CDR3 extends over 15 amino acids. With V trimmed by 6 bases and J by 2 bases, 5 bases remained unmatched. Germline-derived CDR1 and CDR2 are SGHRS and YFSETQ.

As regards this clonotype: A much bigger clone sits one base away, suggesting this may be a read error. V and J are TRBV6-1 and TRBJ1-1; no clear D. The CDR3 runs 15 residues. Germline values: CDR1 MNHNS, CDR2 SASEGT. The ends were cut back, 5 bases at V and 4 bases at J, with 17 bases in the middle. The CDR3 protein is CASSYIGRLITEAFF. In DNA form, the CDR3 reads TGTGCCAGCAGTTACATTGGGCGGTTGATCACTGAAGCTTTCTTT.

The chain combines TRBV4-2 with TRBJ2-2, with 9 bases lining up with TRBD2. In germline, CDR1 is LGHNA, CDR2 YNFKEQ. The CDR3 runs 16 residues. The trim removed 1 base at V and 6 bases at J, leaving 6 bases unmatched. The CDR3 reads CASSQVGGGAPGELFF. CDR3 nucleotide sequence: TGTGCCAGCAGCCAAGTGGGCGGGGGGGCCCCCGGGGAGCTGTTTTTT.